Sequencing of this T cell receptor (beta chain) was carried out in a study of T cell clones after liver transplantation. The junction had 11 bases not matched to a gene; V was cut back by 5 bases and J by 7 bases. The CDR3 loop spans 15 amino acids. Germline V CDR1 and CDR2: LGHNA, YNFKEQ. The table came from immunoSEQ multiplex PCR; TCRdb's copy has only in-frame clones and leaves some out. In the table there are 75,000 to 95,000 clones, roughly 80% of which are singletons. The clonotype comes from a human patient who received a liver transplant. Some T cells may possibly be graft donor cells. This sample comprised CD4+ T cells from blood, obtained 48 months after liver transplant. The rearrangement joins TRBV4-2 to TRBJ1-3; 7 positions agree with TRBD1. CDR3 amino acids: CASSARQGWDNTIYF. The CDR3 DNA sequence: TGTGCCAGCAGCGCCCGACAGGGTTGGGATAACACCATATATTTT.